The present T cell receptor (beta chain) was sequenced within a study of control samples from healthy donors and cancer patients. V dropped 1 base and J dropped 13 bases, with 11 bases sitting between them. CDR3 length: 12 residues. Looked up from germline, CDR1 is SGHDT and CDR2 is YYEEEE. The repertoire was sequenced with immunoSEQ multiplex PCR; TCRdb's copy has only in-frame clones and lacks some. This sample carries some 120,000 clones, over 85% of them seen once, and the ten largest clones take over 2.5%. The chain employs TRBV5-6 and TRBJ1-4; perhaps TRBD1 as D (6 bases). The material sequenced was blood. The TCR comes from a man aged 25 to 40 in good health. The CDR3 is CASSLMGATLFF. The CDR3 nucleotides are TGTGCCAGCAGCTTGATGGGGGCCACACTGTTTTTT.